The 21 T cell receptor beta chains listed next were all sequenced from one sample in a study of blood T cell repertoires in COVID-19. Profiling relied on immunoSEQ multiplex PCR, and the TCRdb table lists in-frame clones only, not all of them. The sample contains some 390,000 clones, around 86% of which appear only once. The material sequenced was peripheral blood. The receptor source for this set is a human donor in a cohort sampled during active COVID-19.

The chain joins TRBV5-1 to TRBJ1-3; 11 nucleotides line up with TRBD1. CDR1 SGHRS and CDR2 YFSETQ come from the germline V gene. The CDR3 contains 17 residues. The V gene end was trimmed by 2 bases and the J gene end by 2 bases; junction bases not matched to a gene: 6. DNA for the CDR3: TGCGCCAGCAGCTTTTCCGGGACAGGGGGTGCTGGAAACACCATATATTTT. It yields the protein CASSFSGTGGAGNTIYF.

The chain combines TRBV4-1 with TRBJ2-2, with D tentatively TRBD1 (5 bases). The CDR3 spans 16 residues. Germline V gene lookup returns CDR1 MGHRA and CDR2 YSYEKL. With 1 base removed from V and 0 bases from J, the gap between germline ends came to 9 bases. The CDR3 region is CASSQGVGANTGELFF. CDR3 bases: TGCGCCAGCAGCCAAGGGGTAGGGGCGAACACCGGGGAGCTGTTTTTT.

The table lists this clone with a count of one. V gene TRBV7-9 combines with J gene TRBJ1-6; 7 bases are shared with TRBD1. This CDR3 is built from 15 residues. V dropped 4 bases and J dropped 10; count of bases not matched to a gene: 10. Germline CDR1 reads SEHNR; CDR2 reads FQNEAQ (reference sequence). CDR3 coding DNA: TGTGCCAGCAGCTCGATGACAGGGTTCCACTCACCCCTCCACTTT. Translating it yields CASSSMTGFHSPLHF.

V usage is TRBV27 and J usage is TRBJ1-5; no clear D. V lost 6 bases to trimming and J lost 3 bases, with 15 bases between them. CDR3 length equals 15 residues. CDR1 and CDR2 (germline): MNHEY, SMNVEV (reference sequence). CDR3 in amino acids: CASSSTRLLNQPQHF. CDR3 in DNA: TGTGCCAGCAGCTCCACCCGACTCCTCAATCAGCCCCAGCATTTT.

The rearrangement joins TRBV5-1 to TRBJ2-7; tentatively, D is TRBD2 (5 bases). The CDR3 covers 14 residues. Germline CDR1 reads SGHRS; CDR2 reads YFSETQ. Trimming shortened V by 5 bases and J by 2 bases, and 14 bases separated the two germline ends. The CDR3 nucleotides read TGCGCCAGCAGTTCCGGGGTAGAAGCCTACGAGCAGTACTTC. This gives the protein CASSSGVEAYEQYF.

This chain links TRBV6-4 with TRBJ2-2; TRBD2 agrees at 7 bases. In germline, CDR1 is MRHNA, CDR2 SNTAGT. The V segment lost 0 bases and the J segment 6 bases; nucleotides outside the gene matches: 7. This CDR3 region has 16 residues. The CDR3 bases are TGTGCCAGCAGTGACTCGACTAGCAATGTCCCCGGGGAGCTGTTTTTT. Translation gives CASSDSTSNVPGELFF.

This chain links TRBV25-1 with TRBJ2-1, with TRBD1 as a possible D gene (5 bases). The V gene's germline CDR1 is MGHDK and CDR2 SYGVNS. This CDR3 spans 13 amino acids. V was trimmed by 4 bases and J by 7 bases, leaving 11 bases between them. Here the CDR3 reads CASSAPGMNEQFF. CDR3 coding DNA: TGTGCCAGCAGTGCCCCAGGGATGAATGAGCAGTTCTTC.

The V gene is TRBV4-1, the J gene TRBJ2-3; TRBD1 might be the D (5 bases). CDR3 length equals 15 residues. From germline, CDR1 is MGHRA and CDR2 YSYEKL. The V gene lost 1 base and the J gene lost 5 bases, with 13 bases spanning the gap. CDR3 in amino acids: CASSQASQGEDTQYF. The CDR3 DNA follows: TGCGCCAGCAGCCAAGCGTCCCAAGGGGAAGATACGCAGTATTTT.

The rearrangement links TRBV6-5 to TRBJ2-7, with D unresolved. Trimming took off 10 bases at V and 5 bases at J, with 21 bases between the two ends. Germline-derived CDR1 and CDR2 are MNHEY and SVGAGI. There are 14 residues in the CDR3. This chain's CDR3 is CATSNSVDFHEQYF. CDR3 nucleotide sequence: TGTGCCACCTCGAATTCGGTTGACTTCCACGAGCAGTACTTC.

CDR3 loop: CASSLGQGYGNTIYF. The CDR3 DNA reads TGTGCCAGCAGCTTGGGCCAGGGGTACGGAAACACCATATATTTT. The rearrangement links TRBV5-5 to TRBJ1-3; D perhaps matches TRBD1 (6 bases). This CDR3 comprises 15 residues. Per germline, CDR1 SGHKS and CDR2 YYEKEE (reference sequence). Trimming took 0 bases from V and 4 from J, leaving 11 bases between them.

This chain uses TRBV10-3 with TRBJ2-1, with TRBD2 matching 9 bases. This CDR3 spans 18 amino acids. After removal of 0 bases from V and 7 bases from J, the junction contained 13 bases not matched to a gene. Per germline, CDR1 ENHRY and CDR2 SYGVKD. CDR3 sequence reads: CAISESPASGNLKNEQFF. In DNA, the CDR3 is TGTGCCATCAGTGAGTCCCCGGCTAGCGGGAATCTTAAGAATGAGCAGTTCTTC.

V usage is TRBV18 and J usage is TRBJ1-1; no clear D. Germline V gene lookup returns CDR1 KGHSH and CDR2 LQKENI. CDR3 length: 18 residues. Trimming pared 1 base from V and 2 bases from J, leaving 20 bases between. CDR3 coding DNA: TGTGCCAGCTCACCACACACTCAGCTTGGCCAGGTAAACACTGAAGCTTTCTTT. Residues: CASSPHTQLGQVNTEAFF.

The rearrangement links TRBV5-1 to TRBJ1-3; a possible D gene is TRBD1 (6 bases). Trimming took 0 bases from V and 0 from J, leaving 10 bases between them. Germline assignment: CDR1 SGHRS and CDR2 YFSETQ. The CDR3 covers 16 residues. Here the CDR3 DNA reads TGCGCCAGCAGCTTGGGAGGACAGAGCTCTGGAAACACCATATATTTT. Its protein product is CASSLGGQSSGNTIYF.

This sequence joins TRBV29-1 and TRBJ2-5, with 7 bases lining up with TRBD2. The V segment lost 5 bases and the J segment 4 bases; nucleotides outside the gene matches: 10. This CDR3 region has 14 residues. CDR1 and CDR2 (germline): SQVTM, ANQGSEA. The DNA for the CDR3 is TGCAGCGTTCTAGAAGGACTAGGCCGAGAGACCCAGTACTTC. Translated: CSVLEGLGRETQYF.

The chain has TRBV18 and TRBJ2-7; weak D call: TRBD1 (5 bases). Trimming left V 2 bases short and J 2 bases short, with 10 bases between. This CDR3 is 14 amino acids long. Germline-derived CDR1 and CDR2 are KGHSH and LQKENI. The chain's CDR3 is CASSPGRQTYEQYF. The CDR3, as DNA: TGTGCCAGCTCACCAGGTCGACAGACCTACGAGCAGTACTTC.

The chain recombines TRBV10-3 with TRBJ2-3, with D tentatively TRBD1 (5 bases). Trimming shortened V by 3 bases and J by 0 bases, and 7 bases separated the two germline ends. Germline V gene data show CDR1 as ENHRY and CDR2 as SYGVKD. This CDR3 comprises 14 residues. The CDR3 nucleotides are TGTGCCATCAGTGAAGGACACAGCACAGATACGCAGTATTTT. This sequence encodes CAISEGHSTDTQYF.

V usage is TRBV6-1 and J usage is TRBJ2-3; possibly TRBD2 for D (5 bases). CDR1 and CDR2 from the germline V gene are MNHNS and SASEGT. The ends were cut back, 1 base at V and 3 bases at J, with 11 bases in the middle. The length of the CDR3 is 15 residues. CDR3 protein: CASSEVVGETDTQYF. The CDR3, as DNA: TGTGCCAGCAGTGAAGTGGTGGGAGAAACAGATACGCAGTATTTT.

This chain links TRBV7-6 with TRBJ2-5, with D possibly being TRBD2 (5 bases). CDR1 is SGHVS and CDR2 is FNYEAQ in the germline V gene. This CDR3 comprises 15 residues. Trimming removed 1 base at V and 1 base at J, with 10 bases between. This CDR3 reads CASSLVWAGQETQYF. In nucleotides, the CDR3 is TGTGCCAGCAGCTTAGTTTGGGCGGGCCAAGAGACCCAGTACTTC.

CDR3 protein: CASSLPESYGYTF. The CDR3 bases are TGTGCCAGCAGCTTACCAGAATCCTATGGCTACACCTTC. This chain connects TRBV7-2 to TRBJ1-2; D call uncertain. CDR1 SGHTA and CDR2 FQGNSA come from the germline V gene. This CDR3 has 13 amino acids. The V and J ends lost 2 bases and 4 bases respectively, with 8 bases between them.

The chain links TRBV19 to TRBJ2-5; TRBD2 is a possible D gene (6 bases). Per germline, CDR1 LNHDA and CDR2 SQIVND (reference sequence). The CDR3 spans 13 residues. V was clipped by 3 bases and J by 3 bases, with 8 bases between them. The CDR3 sequence is CASSIIAEETQYF. The CDR3 DNA is TGTGCCAGTAGTATCATAGCGGAAGAGACCCAGTACTTC.

V gene TRBV9 combines with J gene TRBJ1-2, with 7 bases fitting TRBD1. CDR1 and CDR2 from the germline V gene are SGDLS and YYNGEE. The CDR3 extends over 16 amino acids. The junction had 10 bases not matched to a gene; V was cut back by 4 bases and J by 1 base. CDR3 region: CASSLNSQGFNYGYTF. DNA of the CDR3: TGTGCCAGCAGCCTCAACTCACAGGGGTTTAACTATGGCTACACCTTC.